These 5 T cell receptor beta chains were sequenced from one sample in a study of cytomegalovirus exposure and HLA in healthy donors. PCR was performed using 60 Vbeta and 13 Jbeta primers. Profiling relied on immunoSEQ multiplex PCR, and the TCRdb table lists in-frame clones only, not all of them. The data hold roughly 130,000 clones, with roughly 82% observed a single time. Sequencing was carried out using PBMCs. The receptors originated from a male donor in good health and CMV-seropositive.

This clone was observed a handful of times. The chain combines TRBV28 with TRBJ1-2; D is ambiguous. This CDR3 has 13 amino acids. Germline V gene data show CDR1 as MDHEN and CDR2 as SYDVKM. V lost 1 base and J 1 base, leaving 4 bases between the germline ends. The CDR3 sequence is CASSLSLNYGYTF. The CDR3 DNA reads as TGTGCCAGCAGTTTATCCCTTAACTATGGCTACACCTTC.

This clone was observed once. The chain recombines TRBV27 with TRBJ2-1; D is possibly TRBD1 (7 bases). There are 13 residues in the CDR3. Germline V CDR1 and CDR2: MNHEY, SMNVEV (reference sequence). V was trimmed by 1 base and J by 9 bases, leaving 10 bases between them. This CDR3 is CASSLFQGGEQFF. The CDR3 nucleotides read TGTGCCAGCAGTTTATTCCAGGGGGGTGAGCAGTTCTTC.

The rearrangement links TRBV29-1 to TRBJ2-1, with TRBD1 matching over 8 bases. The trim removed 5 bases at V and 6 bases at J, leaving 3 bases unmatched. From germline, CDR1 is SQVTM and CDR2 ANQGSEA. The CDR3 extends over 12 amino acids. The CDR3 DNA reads TGCAGCGTTCAACAGGGGGGCAATGAGCAGTTCTTC. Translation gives CSVQQGGNEQFF.

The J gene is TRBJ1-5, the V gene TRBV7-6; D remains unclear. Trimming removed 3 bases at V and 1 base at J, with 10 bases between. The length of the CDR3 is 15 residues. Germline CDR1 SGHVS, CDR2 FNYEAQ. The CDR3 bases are TGTGCCAGCAGCTTTAGTGACAAGAGCAATCAGCCCCAGCATTTT. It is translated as CASSFSDKSNQPQHF.

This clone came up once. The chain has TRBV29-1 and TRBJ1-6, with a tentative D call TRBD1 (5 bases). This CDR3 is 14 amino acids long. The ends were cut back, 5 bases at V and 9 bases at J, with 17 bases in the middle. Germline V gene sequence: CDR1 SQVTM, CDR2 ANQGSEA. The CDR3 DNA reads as TGCAGCGTTCGTGGCAGGGAAAGGGGTTCACCCCTCCACTTT. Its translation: CSVRGRERGSPLHF. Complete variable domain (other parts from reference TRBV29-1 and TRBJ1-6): SAVISQKPSRDICQRGTSLTIQCQVDSQVTMMFWYRQQPGQSLTLIATANQGSEATYESGFVIDKFPISRPNLTFSTLTVSNMSPEDSSIYLCSVRGRERGSPLHFGNGTRLTVT.